The TCR beta chain under discussion was sequenced for a study of blood T cell repertoires in COVID-19. Study-wide context: T cells, B-cell-depleted T cells, or PBMCs supplied cDNA or gDNA.

The CDR3 is 12 amino acids. Germline CDR1 SQVTM, CDR2 ANQGSEA. V gave up 2 bases and J gave up 4 bases, with 5 bases separating them. Authors' data handling: Amplification with reference gene primers provided the estimates of nucleated cell counts. Clones were read by immunoSEQ multiplex PCR, and TCRdb kept only the in-frame ones, dropping some. The DNA was the basis for D and trimming; V, J and clone size are from that table. The table records approximately 23,000 clones, roughly 90% of them present only once. The receptor was isolated from a woman of 80 years or more with active COVID-19. The sample consisted of peripheral blood. V gene TRBV29-1 combines with J gene TRBJ2-2, with a tentative D call TRBD1 (5 bases). The CDR3 is CSVERGTGELFF. In DNA form, the CDR3 reads TGCAGCGTTGAAAGGGGCACCGGGGAGCTGTTTTTT.